These T cell receptor beta chains were read from a single sample in a study of shared clonotypes between healthy human individuals. Sequenced by immunoSEQ multiplex PCR; TCRdb stores in-frame clones only, minus some. There are approximately 2,000,000 clones in the sample; 85% to 95% occur only once, and about 0.36% lies in the top ten. The sample comprised naive CD4+ T cells from PBMCs. These receptors originate from a man aged 18 to 35 in good health. Some clones in this sample may be carry-over from other donors' samples. Both conserved end residues are part of each CDR3. D genes are given only for firm matches. Only part of the rows carry a size: once, few, many, or a class if the clone is expanded.

D	size	V	J	DNA	CDR3
NA	NA	TRBV5-4	TRBJ1-2	TGTGCCAGCAGCTTGATGCCGCCGGGGGGCCAGTATGGCTACACCTTC	CASSLMPPGGQYGYTF
NA	NA	TRBV28	TRBJ1-5	TGTGCCAGCGGTAATCAGCCCCAGCATTTT	CASGNQPQHF
TRBD2	once	TRBV7-2	TRBJ2-1	TGTGCCAGCAGCCCAAGTAGCGGGAGGCCCTACAATGAGCAGTTCTTC	CASSPSSGRPYNEQFF
NA	NA	TRBV18	TRBJ1-1	TGTGCCAGCTCACCCCAGGGAAAGAAGAACACTGAAGCTTTCTTT	CASSPQGKKNTEAFF
NA	NA	TRBV7-8	TRBJ2-5	TGTGCCACCTATCCCAAGGCCGGGCGAGAGACCCAGTACTTC	CATYPKAGRETQYF
NA	NA	TRBV25-1	TRBJ1-4	TGTGCCAGCAGCCATCCTACAGGGAAACACGAAAAACTGTTTTTT	CASSHPTGKHEKLFF
TRBD1	NA	TRBV10-3	TRBJ2-7	TGTCCCATCAGTCGGGACAGCTTCCAGTACTTC	CPISRDSFQYF
NA	NA	TRBV10-3	TRBJ1-1	TGTGCCATCAGTGAGAGTAGGGACATAGAAGCTTTCTTT	CAISESRDIEAFF
NA	NA	TRBV7-2	TRBJ1-5	TGTGCCAGCAGTTTTAAACGCGGCAATCAGCCCCAGCATTTT	CASSFKRGNQPQHF
TRBD2	NA	TRBV5-1	TRBJ2-7	TGCGCCAGCAGCTCGGCGGGGCTAGCGGGCTACGAGCAGTACTTC	CASSSAGLAGYEQYF
TRBD1	NA	TRBV2	TRBJ1-1	TGTGCCAGCAGCGAGACAGGGGTTAGGAACACTGAAGCTTTCTTT	CASSETGVRNTEAFF
NA	NA	TRBV5-1	TRBJ1-2	TGCGCCAGCAGCGGGGGGGTATCCTATGGCTACACCTTC	CASSGGVSYGYTF
TRBD1	NA	TRBV11-3	TRBJ2-1	TGTGCCAGCAGCCCTGGGACAGGGTCCTCCAATGAGCAGTTCTTC	CASSPGTGSSNEQFF
NA	NA	TRBV6-5	TRBJ2-3	TGTGCCAGCAGTTACTCGGGGGGCCTCGGGACGCAGTATTTT	CASSYSGGLGTQYF
NA	NA	TRBV5-4	TRBJ2-2	TGTGCCAGCAGCTTTGATACCCGGGAGTCCGGGGAGCTGTTTTTT	CASSFDTRESGELFF
NA	NA	TRBV7-9	TRBJ1-5	TGTGCCAGCAGCTTAGGAAGGATAATGGACAGAAACAATCAGCCCCAGCATTTT	CASSLGRIMDRNNQPQHF
NA	NA	TRBV4-1	TRBJ1-6	TGCGCCAGCAGCCAACCCAATTCACCCCTCCACTTT	CASSQPNSPLHF
NA	once	TRBV11-3	TRBJ2-3	TGTGCCAGCAGCTTAGACGGGGGTAGCACAGATACGCAGTATTTT	CASSLDGGSTDTQYF
NA	NA	TRBV7-2	TRBJ1-1	TGTGCCAGCAGCTTAGATGCGGGCGGGGTTGTTGAAGCTTTCTTT	CASSLDAGGVVEAFF
NA	NA	TRBV6-6	TRBJ2-2	TGTGCCAGCACCCCGGACATAAAGAACACCGGGGAGCTGTTTTTT	CASTPDIKNTGELFF
NA	NA	TRBV11-1	TRBJ2-6	TGTGCCAGCAGCTTAGCTGGGGCCAACGTCCTGACTTTC	CASSLAGANVLTF
TRBD1	NA	TRBV4-2	TRBJ2-2	TGTGCCAGCAGCCAAGATAAGGGACAGGGGAACACCGGGGAGCTGTTTTTT	CASSQDKGQGNTGELFF
NA	NA	TRBV11-2	TRBJ2-7	TGTGCCAGCAGCCCTTATGAGACCTACGAGCAGTACTTC	CASSPYETYEQYF
NA	NA	TRBV5-6	TRBJ2-6	TGTGCCAGCAGCTTATCTGGGGCCAACGTCCTGACTTTC	CASSLSGANVLTF
NA	NA	TRBV27	TRBJ2-3	TGTGCCAGCAGTCACCGGGACAGCACAGATACGCAGTATTTT	CASSHRDSTDTQYF
NA	NA	TRBV5-1	TRBJ2-3	TGCGCCAGCAGCTTGGGAGGTAGCCGGGGCACAGATACGCAGTATTTT	CASSLGGSRGTDTQYF
TRBD1	NA	TRBV28	TRBJ1-2	TGTGCCAGCAGTTGGACAGGGTATGGCTACACCTTC	CASSWTGYGYTF
NA	NA	TRBV2	TRBJ2-7	TGTGCCAGCAGTGCTGTGTCTATTTACGAGCAGTACTTC	CASSAVSIYEQYF
NA	few	TRBV7-6	TRBJ1-1	TGTGCCAGCAGCCCATTCAAATCTGAAGCTTTCTTT	CASSPFKSEAFF
TRBD1	NA	TRBV4-3	TRBJ2-4	TGCGCCAGCAGCCAAGATAGAGAAGGACAGGGTAACAAAAACATTCAGTACTTC	CASSQDREGQGNKNIQYF
NA	once	TRBV11-1	TRBJ2-1	TGTGCCAGCAGCCAGGTGGCAGGGGTTAAGTTCTTC	CASSQVAGVKFF
TRBD1	NA	TRBV5-1	TRBJ1-1	TGCGCCAGCAGCCAGGGACAGGGGGACACTGAAGCTTTCTTT	CASSQGQGDTEAFF
NA	NA	TRBV6-5	TRBJ2-7	TGTGCCAGCAGTCTTACAGGTGCCCTTGACTACGAGCAGTACTTC	CASSLTGALDYEQYF
NA	once	TRBV4-3	TRBJ1-1	TGCGCCAGCAGCCAAGATGAGGGTCTAGGGACTGAAGCTTTCTTT	CASSQDEGLGTEAFF
NA	NA	TRBV5-1	TRBJ2-1	TGCGCCAGCAGCAAGGTGCCCGACAACTACAATGAGCAGTTCTTC	CASSKVPDNYNEQFF
NA	NA	TRBV7-8	TRBJ2-5	TGTGCCAGCACCCCTAGCGCGGTAAAGGGAGAGACCCAGTACTTC	CASTPSAVKGETQYF
NA	NA	TRBV28	TRBJ1-5	TGTGCCAGCAATCGAACCCCCGGGTTCTCATATAGCAATCAGCCCCAGCATTTT	CASNRTPGFSYSNQPQHF
TRBD1	NA	TRBV14	TRBJ1-2	TGTGCCAGCAGCCCGAGACAACAGGGGAGAGACTATGGCTACACCTTC	CASSPRQQGRDYGYTF
TRBD1	NA	TRBV10-1	TRBJ1-1	TGCGCCAGCAGTCTATTTGGACAGGGGCTAGATGTGGGAGCTTTCTTT	CASSLFGQGLDVGAFF